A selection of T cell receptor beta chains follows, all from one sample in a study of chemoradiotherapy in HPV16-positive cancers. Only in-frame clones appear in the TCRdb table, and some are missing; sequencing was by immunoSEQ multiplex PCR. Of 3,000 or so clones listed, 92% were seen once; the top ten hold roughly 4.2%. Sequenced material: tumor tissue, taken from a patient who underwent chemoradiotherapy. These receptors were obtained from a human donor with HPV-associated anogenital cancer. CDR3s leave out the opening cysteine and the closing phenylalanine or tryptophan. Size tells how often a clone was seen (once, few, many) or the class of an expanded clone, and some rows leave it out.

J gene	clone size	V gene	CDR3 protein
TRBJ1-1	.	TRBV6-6	ASSYELQGWAF
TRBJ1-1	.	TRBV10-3	AISESTGGHAEAF
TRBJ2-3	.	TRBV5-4	ASNLGGGRSTDTQY
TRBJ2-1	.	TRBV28	ASRTGGFGEQF
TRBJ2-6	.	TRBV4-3	ASSQATGEANVLT
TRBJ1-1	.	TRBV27	ASSSSTEGGWTEAF
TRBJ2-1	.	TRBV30	AWSVRLAGEQF
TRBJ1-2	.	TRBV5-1	ASSLYAAADGYT
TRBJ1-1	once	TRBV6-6	ASSPQQNTEAF
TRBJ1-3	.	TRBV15	ATSRVMAVSSGNTIY
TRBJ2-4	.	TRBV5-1	ASSLASLAKNIQY
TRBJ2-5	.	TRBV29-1	SADQGGWRETQY
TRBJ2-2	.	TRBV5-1	ASSLAVAGELF
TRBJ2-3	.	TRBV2	ASRERGPAILSTDTQY
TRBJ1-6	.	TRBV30	AWTAVGTFFSPLH
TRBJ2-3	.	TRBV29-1	SSDTDTQY
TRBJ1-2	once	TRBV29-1	SVGRGTDYGYT
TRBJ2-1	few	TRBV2	ASILTGLGVNNEQF
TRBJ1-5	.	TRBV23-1	ASSPLRGPDQPQH
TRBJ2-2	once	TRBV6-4	ASSDSNMLGELF
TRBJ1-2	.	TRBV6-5	ASSTGMRNYGYT
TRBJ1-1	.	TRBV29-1	SVGPPMGTEAF
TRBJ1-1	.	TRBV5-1	ASSMGLTGGSNTEAF
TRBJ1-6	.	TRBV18	ASSPPIQGPSQILH
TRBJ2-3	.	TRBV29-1	SVGRTSSTDTQY
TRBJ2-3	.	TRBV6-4	ASSDSWGAGTDTQY
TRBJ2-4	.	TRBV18	ASSPSGVSHIQY
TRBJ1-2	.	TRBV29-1	SVNRGLDYGYT
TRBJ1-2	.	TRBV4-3	ASSQDKRAGGPT